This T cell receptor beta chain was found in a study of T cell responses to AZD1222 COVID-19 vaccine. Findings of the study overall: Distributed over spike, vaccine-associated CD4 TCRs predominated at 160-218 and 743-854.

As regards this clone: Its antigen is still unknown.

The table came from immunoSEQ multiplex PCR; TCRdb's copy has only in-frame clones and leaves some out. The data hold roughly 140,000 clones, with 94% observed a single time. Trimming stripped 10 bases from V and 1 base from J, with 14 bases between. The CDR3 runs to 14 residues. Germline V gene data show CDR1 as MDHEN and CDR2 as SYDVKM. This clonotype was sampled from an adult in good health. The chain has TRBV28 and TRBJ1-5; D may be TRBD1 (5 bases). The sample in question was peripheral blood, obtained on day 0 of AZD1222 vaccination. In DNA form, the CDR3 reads TGTGCCACCGCCTCGACAGAAAGCAATCAGCCCCAGCATTTT. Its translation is CATASTESNQPQHF.